Listed below are T cell receptor beta chains from one sample, sequenced in a study of T-cell memory formation after mild COVID-19. TCRdb passed the 5' RACE reads through MiXCR, listing each CDR3 protein once. The sample lists 380,000 or so distinct CDR3 sequences, about 13% occurring once. The sequencing input was PBMCs or a T cell subset sorted from them (not recorded which). The receptors were sampled from a man aged 18 to 30 who had mild COVID-19 (a few samples of this study predate the infection). Cell type and time point are not known. Each CDR3 is given with its conserved first and last residue. Fields, in order: J gene, V gene, D gene, clone size, CDR3 protein, CDR3 DNA. D genes are given only for firm matches. Rows give clone size only sometimes, using once, few, many, or a class for an expanded clone.

TRBJ2-3 TRBV9 TRBD1 NA CASSLQGAITDTQYF TGTGCCAGCAGCCTACAGGGGGCGATCACAGATACGCAGTATTTT
TRBJ2-5 TRBV5-1 TRBD2 few CASSLGGLAIQETQYF TGCGCCAGCAGCTTGGGAGGACTAGCTATCCAAGAGACCCAGTACTTC
TRBJ2-6 TRBV2 NA NA CAGAGASGANVLTF TGTGCCGGAGCTGGGGCGTCTGGGGCCAACGTCCTGACTTTC
TRBJ2-2 TRBV6-4 TRBD2 many CASSDSTSGGTGELFF TGTGCCAGCAGTGACTCAACAAGCGGGGGAACCGGGGAGCTGTTTTTT
TRBJ1-5 TRBV4-1 TRBD1 NA CASSQDASGGTYSNQPQHF TGCGCCAGCAGCCAAGATGCCTCAGGGGGCACTTATAGCAATCAGCCCCAGCATTTT
TRBJ2-1 TRBV5-1 NA NA CASSLATGTESYNEQFF TGCGCCAGCAGCTTGGCCACCGGGACCGAGTCCTACAATGAGCAGTTCTTC
TRBJ2-5 TRBV6-2/TRBV6-3 TRBD2 many CASSTYSGGDKETQYF TGTGCCAGCAGCACCTATAGCGGGGGGGACAAAGAGACCCAGTACTTC
TRBJ1-1 TRBV18 NA many CASSPDMNTEAFF TGTGCCAGCTCACCAGACATGAACACTGAAGCTTTCTTT
TRBJ1-2 TRBV5-1 NA NA CASSLLQNYGYTF TGCGCCAGCAGCTTGCTACAGAACTATGGCTACACCTTC
TRBJ1-2 TRBV3-1 NA few CASSPGGRPYGYTF TGTGCCAGCAGCCCCGGGGGCCGCCCCTATGGCTACACCTTC
TRBJ1-1 TRBV9 NA few CASSAGQSYTEAFF TGTGCCAGCAGCGCAGGACAAAGTTACACTGAAGCTTTCTTT
TRBJ1-1 TRBV20-1 NA NA CSARAGAYTEAFF TGCAGTGCTAGAGCGGGGGCATACACTGAAGCTTTCTTT
TRBJ2-2 TRBV4-3 NA NA CASSQDEGAGELFF TGCGCCAGCAGCCAAGATGAGGGGGCCGGGGAGCTGTTTTTT
TRBJ1-3 TRBV7-2 NA many CASSPPGGFGNTIYF TGTGCCAGCAGCCCACCTGGGGGCTTTGGAAACACCATATATTTT
TRBJ1-4 TRBV20-1 NA many CSASRSANEKLFF TGCAGTGCTAGCCGGAGTGCTAATGAAAAACTGTTTTTT
TRBJ1-2 TRBV27 NA NA CASSPQGRVYGYTF TGTGCCAGCAGTCCCCAAGGGCGCGTCTATGGCTACACCTTC
TRBJ1-6 TRBV6-5 TRBD1 NA CASSYPRTGTPLHF TGTGCCAGCAGTTACCCCCGGACAGGGACACCCCTCCACTTT
TRBJ2-1 TRBV4-2 TRBD1 few CASSQGDRYNEQFF TGTGCCAGCAGCCAAGGGGACAGATACAATGAGCAGTTCTTC
TRBJ2-3 TRBV3-1 NA few CASSYPGTPTTDTQYF TGTGCCAGCAGCTACCCCGGGACTCCAACCACAGATACGCAGTATTTT
TRBJ2-7 TRBV20-1 TRBD2 NA CSAMIPGLAGGPGEQYF TGCAGTGCTATGATACCGGGACTAGCGGGGGGCCCAGGCGAGCAGTACTTC
TRBJ1-2 TRBV10-3 NA NA CAISVQANGDGYTF TGTGCCATCAGTGTGCAGGCTAATGGGGACGGCTACACCTTC
TRBJ2-1 TRBV4-1 NA NA CASSPLRGAYNEQFF TGCGCCAGCAGCCCTCTTAGGGGCGCCTACAATGAGCAGTTCTTC
TRBJ2-2 TRBV7-2 NA NA CASSLAGKDAGELFF TGTGCCAGCAGCTTGGCAGGGAAAGACGCCGGGGAGCTGTTTTTT
TRBJ2-5 TRBV5-1 NA few CASSLGNPTGRETQYF TGCGCCAGCAGCTTGGGCAACCCTACAGGGAGAGAGACCCAGTACTTC
TRBJ2-1 TRBV24-1 TRBD1 NA CATSTYPTGDGDEQFF TGTGCCACCAGCACTTATCCGACAGGGGATGGCGATGAGCAGTTCTTC
TRBJ1-2 TRBV18 NA few CASSPGPPWDGYTF TGTGCCAGCTCACCGGGTCCGCCATGGGACGGCTACACCTTC
TRBJ1-2 TRBV6-2/TRBV6-3 TRBD1 many CASTSGTGGYTF TGTGCCAGCACATCCGGGACAGGCGGCTACACCTTC
TRBJ1-2 TRBV7-9 NA few CASGTNYGYTF TGTGCCAGCGGGACGAACTATGGCTACACCTTC
TRBJ2-5 TRBV16 NA few CASSPHKTQETQYF TGTGCCAGCAGCCCTCATAAGACCCAAGAGACCCAGTACTTC
TRBJ1-2 TRBV7-2 NA many CASSLRGGGGYGYTF TGTGCCAGCAGCTTAAGGGGGGGAGGTGGCTATGGCTACACCTTC
TRBJ2-5 TRBV7-2 NA NA CASSLALRQETQYF TGTGCCAGCAGCTTAGCGCTGCGGCAAGAGACCCAGTACTTC
TRBJ1-1 TRBV6-2/TRBV6-3 TRBD1 NA CASSGTGGYTEAFF TGTGCCAGCAGTGGGACAGGCGGATACACTGAAGCTTTCTTT
TRBJ2-3 TRBV7-2 NA few CASSPPHDTQYF TGTGCCAGCAGCCCCCCCCATGATACGCAGTATTTT
TRBJ2-7 TRBV10-1 NA few CASSEGRDDEQYF TGCGCCAGCAGTGAAGGCAGGGATGACGAGCAGTACTTC
TRBJ2-7 TRBV7-6 NA few CASSLSDGAYEQYF TGTGCCAGCAGCTTATCGGACGGAGCTTACGAGCAGTACTTC
TRBJ1-5 TRBV28 NA many CASSSQGQPQHF TGTGCCAGCAGTTCGCAGGGTCAGCCCCAGCATTTT
TRBJ1-6 TRBV12-3/TRBV12-4 TRBD1 many CASSLRGQGYSPLHF TGTGCCAGCAGCCTGAGGGGGCAGGGGTACTCACCCCTCCACTTT
TRBJ1-6 TRBV28 NA NA CASSQSGPGTLHF TGTGCCAGCAGCCAGAGTGGGCCCGGGACCCTCCACTTT
TRBJ2-1 TRBV27 TRBD2 NA CASRLAGRNEQFF TGTGCCAGCAGACTAGCGGGGCGGAATGAGCAGTTCTTC
TRBJ2-1 TRBV11-2 NA NA CASSLDLGASSYNEQFF TGTGCCAGCAGCTTAGATTTGGGGGCGAGCTCCTACAATGAGCAGTTCTTC